This TCR beta chain was sequenced in a study of cytomegalovirus exposure and HLA in healthy donors. V lost 6 bases to trimming and J lost 4 bases, with 10 bases between them. The CDR3 spans 14 residues. CDR1 is SGHVS, CDR2 FQNEAQ, per germline. Findings and limits, study-wide: Presence/absence analysis assumed near-uniform sequencing depth across donors. Based on reports, TCR beta sequences accurately predicted HLA-A and HLA-B alleles for most subjects. A later analysis linked a missense variant in DCLRE1C to the trimming of TCR beta V and J genes.

This clone turned up a few times. Its antigen is unknown. PCR amplification relied on 60 Vbeta primers (plus 13 Jbeta primers). Authors' data handling: The count from a later analysis was 79 million or so unique TCR beta chains, 9 million to 12 million of them shared. Assay used: immunoSEQ multiplex PCR; TCRdb lists only in-frame clones, some missing. Clone size and V and J calls were adopted from that table, with D and trimming inferred from the DNA. The data show roughly 200,000 clones, approximately 82% seen once. The sequencing sample was made of PBMCs. J is TRBJ2-6 and V is TRBV7-8; D possibly corresponds to TRBD1 (5 bases). This sequence was found in a woman aged 35 to 49 in good health and CMV-seronegative. The CDR3 DNA is TGTGCCAGCAGGGGGCAGGCAGGGGCCAACGTCCTGACTTTC. Its protein product is CASRGQAGANVLTF.